The clone carrying this TCR beta chain was seen a single time. Its specificity is not known. RNA transcripts were the template for amplifying TCR beta CDR3 regions. A first-round RT-PCR of the TCR CDR3 used the HTBI primer set. TCRdb re-analysed the multiplex PCR reads in MiXCR, keeping a single row per CDR3 protein. Altogether under 350,000 distinct CDR3 sequences are present, over 20% being singletons, with the ten largest covering around half. Graves' hyperthyroidism without ophthalmopathy progression within 18 months was termed stable. Diagnoses were established using clinical symptoms, serum thyroxine and TRAb, thyroid ultrasound and orbital computed tomography. The data originate from a study of T cells in Graves' hyperthyroidism and ophthalmopathy. Points from the study as a whole: Using 13 V-J features, a model discriminated ophthalmopathy from stable hyperthyroidism. In blood, most of the thyroid clonotypes expanded above 0.001 were also present.

V was clipped by 6 bases and J by 3 bases, with 15 bases between them. This CDR3 has 14 residues. The germline gives CDR1 MNHEY, CDR2 SVGEGT. The receptor comes from a woman aged 50 to 65 with Graves' hyperthyroidism. The chain combines TRBV6-2 or TRBV6-3 with TRBJ2-7, with D perhaps matching TRBD2 (5 bases). The sequencing sample was made of blood. The CDR3 bases are TGTGCCAGCAGGCCTTTTGAGGGTCACTACGAGCAGTACTTC. Translating gives CASRPFEGHYEQYF.